The clone carrying this T cell receptor beta chain is a singleton in its sample. The length of the CDR3 is 14 residues. V was pared by 3 bases and J by 7 bases, with 13 bases between. The germline CDR1 and CDR2 sequences are SGHAT and FQNNGV. The sample originates from a study of cytomegalovirus exposure and HLA in healthy donors. The study ran its PCR with 60 Vbeta and 13 Jbeta primers. Clones were read by immunoSEQ multiplex PCR, and TCRdb kept only the in-frame ones, dropping some. This table holds about 130,000 clones, 76% found once. The gene calls are TRBV11-2 and TRBJ2-1; TRBD1 is a possible D gene (6 bases). This clonotype originated in a female donor in good health and CMV-seropositive. The sequencing sample was made of PBMCs. CDR3 protein: CASSFDRLRNEQFF. CDR3 sequence (DNA): TGTGCCAGCAGCTTTGACAGGCTGAGGAATGAGCAGTTCTTC.